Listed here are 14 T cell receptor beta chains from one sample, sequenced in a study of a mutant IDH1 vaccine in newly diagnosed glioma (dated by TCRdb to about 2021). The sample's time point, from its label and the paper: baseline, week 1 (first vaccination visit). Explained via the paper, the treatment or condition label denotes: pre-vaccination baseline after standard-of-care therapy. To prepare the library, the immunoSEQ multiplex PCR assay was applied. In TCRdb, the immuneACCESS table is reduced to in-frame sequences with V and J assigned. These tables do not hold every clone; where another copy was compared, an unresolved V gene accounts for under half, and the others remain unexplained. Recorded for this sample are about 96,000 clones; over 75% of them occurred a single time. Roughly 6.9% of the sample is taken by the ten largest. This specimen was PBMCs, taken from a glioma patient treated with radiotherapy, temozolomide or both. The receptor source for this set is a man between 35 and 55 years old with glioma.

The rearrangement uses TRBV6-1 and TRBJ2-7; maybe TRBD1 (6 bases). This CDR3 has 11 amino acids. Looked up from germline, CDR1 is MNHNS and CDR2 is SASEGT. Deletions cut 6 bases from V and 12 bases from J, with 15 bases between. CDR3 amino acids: CASSFGQNRYF. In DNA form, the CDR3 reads TGTGCCAGCAGCTTCGGACAGAATAGGTACTTC.

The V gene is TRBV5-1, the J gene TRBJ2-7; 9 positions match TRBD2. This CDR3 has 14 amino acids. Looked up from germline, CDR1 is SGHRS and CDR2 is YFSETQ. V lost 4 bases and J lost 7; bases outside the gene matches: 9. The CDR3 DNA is TGCGCCAGCAGCCCTAGACTAGCGGCAGGGGAGCAGTACTTC. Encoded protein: CASSPRLAAGEQYF.

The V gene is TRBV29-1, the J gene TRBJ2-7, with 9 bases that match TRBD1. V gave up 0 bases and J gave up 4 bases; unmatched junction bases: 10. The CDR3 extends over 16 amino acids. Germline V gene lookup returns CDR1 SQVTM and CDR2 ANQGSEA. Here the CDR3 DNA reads TGCAGCGTTGAAGATCTTCCTGGGACAGGGAGGTACGAGCAGTACTTC. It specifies CSVEDLPGTGRYEQYF.

CDR3 sequence: CACQGRQLNQPQHF. CDR3 bases: TGTGCCTGCCAGGGGCGCCAACTCAATCAGCCCCAGCATTTT. This chain links TRBV30 with TRBJ1-5, with TRBD1 as a possible D gene (6 bases). V lost 6 bases, J lost 3 bases, and 15 bases lay in between. Germline V CDR1 and CDR2: GTSNPN, SVGIG (reference sequence). The CDR3 spans 14 residues.

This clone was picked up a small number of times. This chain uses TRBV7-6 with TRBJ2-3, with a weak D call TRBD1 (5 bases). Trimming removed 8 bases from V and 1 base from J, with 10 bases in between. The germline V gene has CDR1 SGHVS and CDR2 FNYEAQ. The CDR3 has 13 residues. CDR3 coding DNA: TGTGCCAGCGGGGCCTCCCGCACAGATACGCAGTATTTT. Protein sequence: CASGASRTDTQYF. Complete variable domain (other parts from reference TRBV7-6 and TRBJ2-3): GAGVSQSPRYKVTKRGQDVALRCDPISGHVSLYWYRQALGQGPEFLTYFNYEAQQDKSGLPNDRFSAERPEGSISTLTIQRTEQRDSAMYRCASGASRTDTQYFGPGTRLTVL.

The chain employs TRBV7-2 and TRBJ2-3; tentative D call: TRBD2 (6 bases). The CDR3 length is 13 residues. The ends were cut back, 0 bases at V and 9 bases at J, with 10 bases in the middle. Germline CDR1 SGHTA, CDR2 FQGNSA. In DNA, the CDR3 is TGTGCCAGCAGCTTAGCCGCTGGGGGGACGCAGTATTTT. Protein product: CASSLAAGGTQYF.

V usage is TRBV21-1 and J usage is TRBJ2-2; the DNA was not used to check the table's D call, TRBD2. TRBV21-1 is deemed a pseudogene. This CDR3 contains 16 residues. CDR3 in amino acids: CASSKGLAPITGELFF. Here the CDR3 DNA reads TGTGCCAGCAGCAAGGGGTTAGCGCCAATCACCGGGGAGCTGTTTTTT.

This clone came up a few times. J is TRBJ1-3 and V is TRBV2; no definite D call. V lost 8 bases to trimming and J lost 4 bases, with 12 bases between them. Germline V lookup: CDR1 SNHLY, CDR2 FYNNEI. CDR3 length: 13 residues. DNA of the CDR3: TGTGCCAGCGCCTACAGTGCCGGAAACACCATATATTTT. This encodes CASAYSAGNTIYF.

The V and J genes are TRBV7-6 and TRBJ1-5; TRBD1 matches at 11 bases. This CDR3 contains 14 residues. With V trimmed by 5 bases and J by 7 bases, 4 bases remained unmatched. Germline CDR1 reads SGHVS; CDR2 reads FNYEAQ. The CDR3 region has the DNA TGTGCCAGCAGCGGACAGGGGGCAGGGCAGCCCCAGCATTTT. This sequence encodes CASSGQGAGQPQHF.

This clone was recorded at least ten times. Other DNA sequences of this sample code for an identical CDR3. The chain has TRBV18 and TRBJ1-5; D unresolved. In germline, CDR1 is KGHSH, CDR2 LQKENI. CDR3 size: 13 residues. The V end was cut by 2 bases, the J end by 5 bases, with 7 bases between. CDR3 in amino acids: CASSPSGDQPQHF. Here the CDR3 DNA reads TGTGCCAGCTCACCAAGTGGGGATCAGCCCCAGCATTTT.

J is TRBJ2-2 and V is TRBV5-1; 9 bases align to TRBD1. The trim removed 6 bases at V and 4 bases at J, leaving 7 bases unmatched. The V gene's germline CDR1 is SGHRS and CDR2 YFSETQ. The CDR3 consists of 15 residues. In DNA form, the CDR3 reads TGCGCCAGCATACCCGGGACAGGGCGCACCGGGGAGCTGTTTTTT. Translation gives CASIPGTGRTGELFF.

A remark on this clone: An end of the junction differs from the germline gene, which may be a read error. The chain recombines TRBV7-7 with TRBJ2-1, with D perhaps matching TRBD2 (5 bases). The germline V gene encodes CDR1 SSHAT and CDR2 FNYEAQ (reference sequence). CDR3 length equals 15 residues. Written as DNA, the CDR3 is TGTGCTAGCAGTCAAGGACTCCAACCTCGGGATGAGCAGTTCTTC. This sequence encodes CASSQGLQPRDEQFF.

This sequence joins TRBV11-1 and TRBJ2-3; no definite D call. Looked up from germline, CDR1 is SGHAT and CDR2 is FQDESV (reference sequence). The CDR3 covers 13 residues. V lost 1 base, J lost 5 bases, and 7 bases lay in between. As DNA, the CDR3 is TGTGCCAGCAGCTTAGGACTCAAAGATACGCAGTATTTT. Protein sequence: CASSLGLKDTQYF.

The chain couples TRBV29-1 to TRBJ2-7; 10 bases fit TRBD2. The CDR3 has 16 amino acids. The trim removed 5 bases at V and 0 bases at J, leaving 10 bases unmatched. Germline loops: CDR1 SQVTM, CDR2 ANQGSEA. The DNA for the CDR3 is TGCAGCGTTCAGGGACTAGCGAGTGGAAGCTCCTACGAGCAGTACTTC. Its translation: CSVQGLASGSSYEQYF.